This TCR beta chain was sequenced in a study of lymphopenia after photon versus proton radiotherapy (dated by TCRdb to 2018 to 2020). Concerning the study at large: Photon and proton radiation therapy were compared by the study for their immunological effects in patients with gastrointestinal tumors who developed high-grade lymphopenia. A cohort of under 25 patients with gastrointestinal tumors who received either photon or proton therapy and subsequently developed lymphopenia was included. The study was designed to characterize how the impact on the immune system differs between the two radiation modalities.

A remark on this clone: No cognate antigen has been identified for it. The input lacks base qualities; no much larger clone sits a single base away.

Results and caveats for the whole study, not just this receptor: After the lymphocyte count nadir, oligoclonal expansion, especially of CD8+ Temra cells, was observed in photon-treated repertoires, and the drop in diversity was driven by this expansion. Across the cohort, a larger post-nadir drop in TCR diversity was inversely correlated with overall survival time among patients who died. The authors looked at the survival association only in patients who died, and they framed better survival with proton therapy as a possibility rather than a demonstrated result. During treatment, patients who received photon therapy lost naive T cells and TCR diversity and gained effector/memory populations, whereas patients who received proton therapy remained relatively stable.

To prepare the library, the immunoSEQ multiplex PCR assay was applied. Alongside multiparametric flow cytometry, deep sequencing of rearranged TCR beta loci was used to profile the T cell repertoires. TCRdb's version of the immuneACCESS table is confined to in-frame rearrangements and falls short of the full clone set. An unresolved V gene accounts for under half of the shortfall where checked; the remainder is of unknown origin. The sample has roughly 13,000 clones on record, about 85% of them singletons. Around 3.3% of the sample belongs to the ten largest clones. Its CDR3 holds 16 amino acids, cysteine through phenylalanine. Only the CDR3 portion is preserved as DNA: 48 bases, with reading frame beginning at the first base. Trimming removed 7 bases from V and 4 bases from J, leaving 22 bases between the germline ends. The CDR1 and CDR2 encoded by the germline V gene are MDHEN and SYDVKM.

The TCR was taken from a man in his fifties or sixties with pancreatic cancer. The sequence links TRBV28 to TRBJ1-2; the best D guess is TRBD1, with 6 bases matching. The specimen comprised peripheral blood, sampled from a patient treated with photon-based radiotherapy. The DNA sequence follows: TGTGCCAGCACTGTTATGGGGGGCCTTGGCGGCTATGGCTACACCTTC. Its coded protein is CASTVMGGLGGYGYTF.